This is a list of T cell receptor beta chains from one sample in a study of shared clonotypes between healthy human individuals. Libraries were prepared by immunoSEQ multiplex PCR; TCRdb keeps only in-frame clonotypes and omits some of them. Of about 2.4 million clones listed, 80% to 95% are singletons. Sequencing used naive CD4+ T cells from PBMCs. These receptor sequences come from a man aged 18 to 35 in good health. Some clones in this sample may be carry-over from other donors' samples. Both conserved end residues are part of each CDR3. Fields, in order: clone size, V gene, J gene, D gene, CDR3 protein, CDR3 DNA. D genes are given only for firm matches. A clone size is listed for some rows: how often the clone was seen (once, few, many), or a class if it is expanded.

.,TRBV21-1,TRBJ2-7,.,CASSGRTSGGCPEQYF,TGTGCCAGCAGCGGACGGACTAGCGGGGGATGCCCCGAGCAGTACTTC
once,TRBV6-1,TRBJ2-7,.,CASSTGTEDYEQYF,TGTGCCAGCAGTACCGGGACGGAGGATTACGAGCAGTACTTC
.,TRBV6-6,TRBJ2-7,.,CASSKPGLRDHEQYF,TGTGCCAGCAGTAAACCGGGACTTCGAGACCACGAGCAGTACTTC
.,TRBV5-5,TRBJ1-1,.,CASSPFWGTANTEAFF,TGTGCCAGCAGCCCGTTTTGGGGGACGGCGAACACTGAAGCTTTCTTT
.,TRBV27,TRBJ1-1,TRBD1,CASSTGEGWGEAFF,TGTGCCAGCAGCACAGGGGAAGGGTGGGGTGAAGCTTTCTTT
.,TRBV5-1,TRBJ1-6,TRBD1,CASRGQGINSPLHF,TGCGCCAGCAGAGGACAGGGAATTAATTCACCCCTCCACTTT
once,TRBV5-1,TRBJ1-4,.,CASSFRPATNEKLFF,TGCGCCAGCAGCTTCCGACCAGCAACTAATGAAAAACTGTTTTTT
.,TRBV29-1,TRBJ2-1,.,CSVAIQTPYNEQFF,TGCAGCGTTGCCATCCAGACTCCATACAATGAGCAGTTCTTC
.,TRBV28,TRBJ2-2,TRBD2,CASSQRLGLALGAGELFF,TGTGCCAGCAGCCAACGCTTGGGACTAGCCCTTGGGGCCGGGGAGCTGTTTTTT
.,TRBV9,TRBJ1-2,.,CASSVDDNYGYTF,TGTGCCAGCAGCGTAGACGATAACTATGGCTACACCTTC
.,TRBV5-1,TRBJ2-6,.,CASSATGTAGGGANVLTF,TGCGCCAGCAGCGCGACCGGGACGGCCGGGGGTGGGGCCAACGTCCTGACTTTC
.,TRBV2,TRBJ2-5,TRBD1,CASTTDRGSETQYF,TGTGCCAGCACAACGGACAGGGGATCAGAGACCCAGTACTTC
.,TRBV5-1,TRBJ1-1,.,CASSLDRGSTEAFF,TGCGCCAGCAGCTTGGATAGGGGAAGCACTGAAGCTTTCTTT
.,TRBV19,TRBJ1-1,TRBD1,CASSSPQGAGGTEAFF,TGTGCCAGTAGTAGCCCCCAGGGCGCAGGGGGCACTGAAGCTTTCTTT
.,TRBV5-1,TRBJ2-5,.,CASRPGPQETQYF,TGCGCCAGCAGGCCGGGACCCCAAGAGACCCAGTACTTC
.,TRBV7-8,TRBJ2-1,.,CASSQGVRELNEQFF,TGTGCCAGCAGCCAGGGGGTGCGGGAGTTGAATGAGCAGTTCTTC
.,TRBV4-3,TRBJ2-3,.,CASSPHRVISADTQYF,TGCGCCAGCAGCCCGCACAGGGTAATATCGGCAGATACGCAGTATTTT
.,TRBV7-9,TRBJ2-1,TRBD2,CASSLRRESGREYNEQFF,TGTGCCAGCAGCTTAAGGCGTGAAAGCGGGAGGGAATACAATGAGCAGTTCTTC
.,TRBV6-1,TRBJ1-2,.,CASSEIPGEGYGYTF,TGTGCCAGCAGTGAAATTCCGGGGGAGGGGTATGGCTACACCTTC
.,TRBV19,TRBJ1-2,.,CASNAINYGYTF,TGTGCCAGTAACGCCATAAACTATGGCTACACCTTC
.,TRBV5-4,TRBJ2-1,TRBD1,CASSPGQNFYNEQFF,TGTGCCAGCAGCCCGGGACAGAATTTCTACAATGAGCAGTTCTTC
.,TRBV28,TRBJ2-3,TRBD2,CASSSPGGAADTQYF,TGTGCCAGCAGTTCCCCGGGGGGGGCCGCAGATACGCAGTATTTT
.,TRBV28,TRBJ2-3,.,CASSSQRGTDTQYF,TGTGCCAGCAGTTCCCAGAGGGGCACAGATACGCAGTATTTT
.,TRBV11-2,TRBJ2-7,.,CASSFQLEAYEQYF,TGTGCCAGCAGCTTTCAACTAGAGGCCTACGAGCAGTACTTC
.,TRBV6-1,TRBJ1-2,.,CASSESLNDGYTF,TGTGCCAGCAGTGAGTCACTGAACGATGGCTACACCTTC
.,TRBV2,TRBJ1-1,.,CASSPGGSDTEAFF,TGTGCCAGCAGCCCAGGAGGTTCCGACACTGAAGCTTTCTTT